The rows below give T cell receptor beta chains drawn from one sample of a study of T cells in Graves' hyperthyroidism and ophthalmopathy. Using its own MiXCR run on the multiplex PCR reads, TCRdb lists one record per CDR3 protein. The sample lists roughly 710,000 distinct CDR3 sequences; under 45% were seen once. Sequencing was done on a sample of blood. The source of these receptors is a woman between 40 and 55 years old with Graves' hyperthyroidism. The CDR3 runs from the conserved cysteine through the conserved F or W. The order of the fields is D gene, J gene, V gene, clone size, CDR3 protein, CDR3 DNA. D genes are given only for firm matches. A row's size may be missing; if present it is once, few, many or a size class.

D: .; J: TRBJ2-2; V: TRBV10-1; size: .; CDR3: CASNPGATGELFF; DNA: TGCGCCAGCAATCCCGGGGCCACCGGGGAGCTGTTTTTT
D: .; J: TRBJ1-2; V: TRBV5-1; size: .; CDR3: CASSRPGQTVYGYTF; DNA: TGCGCCAGCAGCCGGCCGGGACAAACTGTCTATGGCTACACCTTC
D: TRBD1; J: TRBJ1-5; V: TRBV12-3/TRBV12-4; size: many; CDR3: CASSQGQGASNQPQHF; DNA: TGTGCCAGCAGTCAGGGACAGGGGGCTAGCAATCAGCCCCAGCATTTT
D: TRBD2; J: TRBJ2-7; V: TRBV11-3; size: .; CDR3: CASSLSDAFGTSNEQYF; DNA: TGTGCCAGCAGCTTATCGGACGCGTTTGGGACTAGTAACGAGCAGTACTTC
D: TRBD1; J: TRBJ1-3; V: TRBV5-1; size: few; CDR3: CASSGQGGGGNTIYF; DNA: TGCGCCAGCAGCGGACAGGGGGGAGGAGGAAACACCATATATTTT
D: TRBD2; J: TRBJ2-7; V: TRBV28; size: .; CDR3: CASTLTSPYEQYF; DNA: TGTGCCAGCACTTTGACTAGCCCCTACGAGCAGTACTTC
D: .; J: TRBJ1-2; V: TRBV29-1; size: .; CDR3: CSVGGVRRTYGYTF; DNA: TGCAGCGTTGGTGGGGTCAGACGAACCTATGGCTACACCTTC
D: .; J: TRBJ1-1; V: TRBV19; size: few; CDR3: CASSIPSGGEAFF; DNA: TGTGCCAGTAGTATTCCCTCGGGTGGTGAAGCTTTCTTT
D: TRBD1; J: TRBJ1-1; V: TRBV7-9; size: many; CDR3: CASVGTGANTEAFF; DNA: TGTGCCAGCGTCGGGACAGGAGCCAACACTGAAGCTTTCTTT
D: .; J: TRBJ2-6; V: TRBV7-8; size: many; CDR3: CASTQVTGANVLTF; DNA: TGTGCCAGCACCCAAGTTACGGGGGCCAACGTCCTGACTTTC
D: .; J: TRBJ1-1; V: TRBV7-9; size: many; CDR3: CASSLDSFEAFF; DNA: TGTGCCAGCAGCCTAGACAGCTTTGAAGCTTTCTTT